The 14 T cell receptor beta chains listed next were all sequenced from one sample in a study of T-cell memory formation after mild COVID-19. TCRdb re-called the 5' RACE reads through MiXCR, storing one row per CDR3 protein. The data contain 65,000 to 95,000 distinct CDR3 sequences, roughly 13% of them singletons. The specimen sequenced was PBMCs or a T cell subset sorted from them (not recorded which). The source of these receptors is a man aged 18 to 29 who had mild COVID-19 (a few samples of this study predate the infection). Cell type and time point are not known.

This clonotype was recorded a few times. This chain uses TRBV12-3 or TRBV12-4 with TRBJ2-7, with 15 bases identical to TRBD2. This CDR3 has 14 amino acids. J gave up 5 bases and V 6 bases, and 2 bases lay outside the gene matches. CDR3 in amino acids: CASSGLAGGHEQYF. The CDR3 DNA reads as TGTGCCAGCAGCGGACTAGCGGGGGGGCACGAGCAGTACTTC.

This clonotype was observed at least ten times. The CDR3, as DNA: TGTGCCACCAGTGATTTCCGGACCGTGGAGACCCAGTACTTC. Translation gives CATSDFRTVETQYF. V is TRBV24-1 and J is TRBJ2-5; unclear D gene. Germline CDR1 reads KGHDR; CDR2 reads SFDVKD. The CDR3 spans 14 residues. V lost 1 base and J lost 5, with 10 bases in between.

The rearrangement links TRBV7-9 to TRBJ2-2; D is undetermined. Trimming stripped 1 base from V and 5 bases from J, with 11 bases between. The germline V gene encodes CDR1 SEHNR and CDR2 FQNEAQ (reference sequence). The CDR3 spans 15 residues. The CDR3 reads CASSLDQRVTGELFF. The CDR3 nucleotides read TGTGCCAGCAGCTTAGATCAGCGAGTGACCGGGGAGCTGTTTTTT.

This rearrangement joins TRBV5-1 to TRBJ1-1, with TRBD1 matching 7 bases. Germline V gives CDR1 SGHRS, CDR2 YFSETQ. V lost 5 bases and J lost 13; bases outside the gene matches: 8. This CDR3 has 11 amino acids. The DNA of the CDR3 is TGCGCCAGCAGTCGTCAGGGGGAGTGTTTCTTT. Translating it yields CASSRQGECFF. The full variable domain, in which reference TRBV5-1 and TRBJ1-1 provide the parts outside the CDR3, is KAGVTQTPRYLIKTRGQQVTLSCSPISGHRSVSWYQQTPGQGLQFLFEYFSETQRNKGNFPGRFSGRQFSNSRSEMNVSTLELGDSALYLCASSRQGECFFGQGTRLTVV.

The V and J genes are TRBV20-1 and TRBJ1-5, with D possibly being TRBD1 (5 bases). The length of the CDR3 is 16 residues. The germline V gene encodes CDR1 DFQATT and CDR2 SNEGSKA (reference sequence). The V gene lost 0 bases and the J gene lost 1 base, with 13 bases spanning the gap. CDR3 residues: CSAREGRGLSNQPQHF. The CDR3 nucleotides read TGCAGTGCTAGAGAAGGGAGGGGTCTCAGCAATCAGCCCCAGCATTTT.

This clonotype was seen more than once but under ten times. This chain uses TRBV12-3 or TRBV12-4 with TRBJ1-1, with D possibly matching TRBD1 (5 bases). The V gene lost 4 bases and the J gene lost 3 bases, with 12 bases spanning the gap. CDR3 length equals 14 residues. CDR3 sequence reads: CASSSRVPYTEAFF. CDR3 DNA: TGTGCCAGCAGTTCCAGGGTCCCCTACACTGAAGCTTTCTTT.

The rearrangement uses TRBV9 and TRBJ2-7; weak D call: TRBD1 (5 bases). The ends were cut back, 4 bases at V and 3 bases at J, with 17 bases in the middle. The CDR3 runs to 15 residues. Germline V lookup: CDR1 SGDLS, CDR2 YYNGEE. CDR3 amino acids: CASSPQTVPFYEQYV. CDR3 DNA sequence: TGTGCCAGCAGCCCCCAGACAGTTCCATTCTACGAGCAGTACGTC.

In this sample, this clonotype turned up a few times. This chain connects TRBV19 to TRBJ1-1, with D possibly being TRBD1 (6 bases). V gave up 8 bases and J gave up 0 bases, with 10 bases separating them. Germline values: CDR1 LNHDA, CDR2 SQIVND (reference sequence). This CDR3 has 13 amino acids. The CDR3 nucleotides read TGTGCCAGTTCCCCAGGGGTGAACACTGAAGCTTTCTTT. Its protein is CASSPGVNTEAFF.

The chain carries TRBV11-2 and TRBJ2-1; D uncertain. Trimming removed 3 bases from V and 2 bases from J, with 5 bases in between. Germline loops: CDR1 SGHAT, CDR2 FQNNGV. The CDR3 has 13 amino acids. In DNA, the CDR3 is TGTGCCAGCAGCTTTCCCACCTACAATGAGCAGTTCTTC. This sequence encodes CASSFPTYNEQFF.

V usage is TRBV20-1 and J usage is TRBJ2-1; TRBD2 aligns across 13 bases. V shed 1 base, J shed 0 bases, and the junction held 3 bases outside the gene matches. CDR1 and CDR2 (germline): DFQATT, SNEGSKA (reference sequence). This CDR3 has 17 amino acids. The CDR3 DNA sequence: TGCAGTGCTAGAGGGACTAGCGGGGGAGACTCCTACAATGAGCAGTTCTTC. Translating it yields CSARGTSGGDSYNEQFF.

V is TRBV2 and J is TRBJ1-2; 7 bases agree with TRBD1. CDR3 length equals 13 residues. J was trimmed by 3 bases and V by 9 bases; bases with no gene match: 7. Germline V gene lookup returns CDR1 SNHLY and CDR2 FYNNEI. Here the CDR3 DNA reads TGTGCCAGACATCGGGGGACAGACTATGGCTACACCTTC. Residues: CARHRGTDYGYTF.

The chain employs TRBV12-3 or TRBV12-4 and TRBJ1-1; D remains unclear. The CDR3 length is 16 residues. V gave up 2 bases and J gave up 0 bases, with 13 bases separating them. CDR3 DNA sequence: TGTGCCAGCAGTTTATGGCAGGAAAACATGAACACTGAAGCTTTCTTT. Its protein is CASSLWQENMNTEAFF.

This clonotype was counted between two and nine times. V is TRBV7-9 and J is TRBJ1-1, with a possible D match to TRBD1 (5 bases). Germline-derived CDR1 and CDR2 are SEHNR and FQNEAQ (reference sequence). This CDR3 has 14 residues. With 5 bases removed from V and 7 bases from J, the gap between germline ends came to 17 bases. CDR3 sequence (DNA): TGTGCCAGCAGCAACACCTGGGGAACAGGTGAAGCTTTCTTT. It yields the protein CASSNTWGTGEAFF.

The CDR3 sequence: CASSRGTSVNTGELFF. CDR3 bases: TGTGCCAGCAGTCGCGGCACTAGTGTAAACACCGGGGAGCTGTTTTTT. This sequence joins TRBV6-4 and TRBJ2-2, with D possibly being TRBD2 (5 bases). V gave up 5 bases and J gave up 2 bases, with 15 bases separating them. The CDR3 runs to 16 residues. Germline V gene lookup returns CDR1 MRHNA and CDR2 SNTAGT.